The 20 T cell receptor beta chains presented below share a single source sample, sequenced in a study of CD8+ T cells in alopecia areata. Treatment: oral pan-JAK inhibitor, 5-10 mg twice daily. It was cDNA, reverse transcribed from extracted RNA, that served as the sequencing template. The assay was immunoSEQ multiplex PCR, and TCRdb's table has in-frame clones only and misses some. The table lists about 100,000 clones, over 80% of them singletons, with 20% to 25% in the top ten. The specimen was CD8+ T cells sorted from blood, collected at week 24, from a patient treated with tofacitinib. The source is a human donor with alopecia areata.

V gene TRBV30 combines with J gene TRBJ2-5; 9 positions agree with TRBD1. The DNA end is more similar to TRBJ2-7, so the J call may be wrong. Germline CDR1 is GTSNPN and CDR2 is SVGIG (reference sequence). The CDR3 runs 14 residues. CDR3: CAWGPGQGPSEQYF. The CDR3 coding sequence is TGTGCCTGGGGACCGGGACAGGGTCCTTCCGAGCAGTACTTC.

This clone was counted between two and nine times. V gene TRBV29-1 combines with J gene TRBJ2-3; 10 nucleotides match TRBD2. Germline assignment: CDR1 SQVTM and CDR2 ANQGSEA. CDR3 size: 18 residues. Trimming took 4 bases from V and 1 from J; bases not matched to a gene: 14. The CDR3 nucleotides are TGCAGCGTTGGGTCGGAAGGACTAGCGGCCCCGGGCACAGATACGCAGTATTTT. Translation gives CSVGSEGLAAPGTDTQYF.

The chain combines TRBV7-2 with TRBJ1-6, with D possibly TRBD1 on 5 matching bases. V lost 4 bases to trimming and J lost 7 bases, with 17 bases between them. Germline loops: CDR1 SGHTA, CDR2 FQGNSA. This CDR3 is built from 16 residues. The CDR3 DNA reads as TGTGCCAGCAGCTCCCCGAGGGGAGAAGTGAATTCACCCCTCCACTTT. It specifies CASSSPRGEVNSPLHF.

The V call is TRBV4-3, the J call TRBJ2-1; no clear D gene. Trimming removed 1 base at V and 2 bases at J, with 3 bases between. Germline V CDR1 and CDR2: LGHNA, YSLEER. The CDR3 consists of 13 residues. Written as DNA, the CDR3 is TGCGCCAGCAGCCAAGGGACCTACAATGAGCAGTTCTTC. This sequence encodes CASSQGTYNEQFF.

The rearrangement links TRBV7-9 to TRBJ1-6, with no clear D. This CDR3 has 15 amino acids. Trimming pared 5 bases from V and 7 bases from J, leaving 15 bases between. CDR1 and CDR2 (germline): SEHNR, FQNEAQ (reference sequence). The CDR3 DNA sequence: TGTGCCAGCAGCATCGGCACAGCCGTAAATTCACCCCTCCACTTT. Translating it yields CASSIGTAVNSPLHF.

The chain has TRBV7-9 and TRBJ2-6, with TRBD1 identical over 8 bases. Per germline, CDR1 SEHNR and CDR2 FQNEAQ (reference sequence). The CDR3 totals 17 residues. Trimming cost V 3 bases and J 1 base; bases outside gene matches: 5. The CDR3 DNA reads TGTGCCAGCAGCTTCAGACAGGGGCTTTCTGGGGCCAACGTCCTGACTTTC. As protein: CASSFRQGLSGANVLTF.

This clone was found a few times. The chain links TRBV4-1 to TRBJ2-3, with TRBD2 identical over 9 bases. Germline loops: CDR1 MGHRA, CDR2 YSYEKL. The ends lost 3 bases at V and 7 bases at J; junction bases unmatched: 14. CDR3 size: 17 residues. CDR3 amino acids: CASSHSAGGVARHTQYF. In DNA, the CDR3 is TGCGCCAGCAGCCACTCAGCGGGGGGAGTAGCAAGACATACGCAGTATTTT.

The rearrangement joins TRBV7-6 to TRBJ2-1; D gene unclear. Per germline, CDR1 SGHVS and CDR2 FNYEAQ. Trimming cost V 5 bases and J 8 bases, with 19 bases left between them. The CDR3 loop spans 15 amino acids. The CDR3 bases are TGTGCCAGCAGCCCTCAAACATCTAGTGACTATGAGCAGTTCTTC. Translated: CASSPQTSSDYEQFF.

As for this clone: Other DNA sequences from this sample encode an identical CDR3 as well. The J gene is TRBJ2-1, the V gene TRBV2; D is ambiguous. CDR3 size: 13 residues. Germline loops: CDR1 SNHLY, CDR2 FYNNEI. V was pared by 0 bases and J by 4 bases, with 4 bases between. CDR3 DNA: TGTGCCAGCAGTGAAGCGGCTTACAATGAGCAGTTCTTC. The encoded protein is CASSEAAYNEQFF. Together with reference TRBV2 and TRBJ2-1, the CDR3 gives the full variable domain: EPEVTQTPSHQVTQMGQEVILRCVPISNHLYFYWYRQILGQKVEFLVSFYNNEISEKSEIFDDQFSVERPDGSNFTLKIRSTKLEDSAMYFCASSEAAYNEQFFGPGTRLTVL.

This chain links TRBV7-9 with TRBJ2-1, with 7 bases identical to TRBD2. Germline values: CDR1 SEHNR, CDR2 FQNEAQ (reference sequence). The CDR3 loop spans 18 amino acids. V lost 4 bases, J lost 5 bases, and 17 bases stayed unmatched. In DNA form, the CDR3 reads TGTGCCAGCAGCTCTTGGATTTCCGGACTAGGAGTCGACAATGAGCAGTTCTTC. This codes for CASSSWISGLGVDNEQFF.

The chain couples TRBV5-1 to TRBJ2-7, with D uncertain. The V gene lost 0 bases and the J gene lost 0 bases, with 4 bases spanning the gap. From germline, CDR1 is SGHRS and CDR2 YFSETQ. This CDR3 comprises 13 residues. CDR3 sequence: CASSLGNSYEQYF. CDR3 coding DNA: TGCGCCAGCAGCTTGGGGAACTCCTACGAGCAGTACTTC.

The rearrangement joins TRBV27 to TRBJ2-1; TRBD2 agrees at 9 bases. The J segment lost 5 bases and the V segment lost 2 bases, leaving 10 bases of the junction unmatched. Germline V gene sequence: CDR1 MNHEY, CDR2 SMNVEV (reference sequence). The CDR3 length is 17 residues. CDR3 coding DNA: TGTGCCAGCAGTTTAAGGCGGGGGGGTAGGGCGGACAATGAGCAGTTCTTC. Its protein is CASSLRRGGRADNEQFF.

The chain employs TRBV7-9 and TRBJ1-2; perhaps TRBD1 as D (5 bases). Germline lookup yields CDR1 SEHNR and CDR2 FQNEAQ (reference sequence). Deletions cut 8 bases from V and 6 bases from J, with 13 bases between. The CDR3 sequence is 12 residues long. CDR3 DNA sequence: TGTGCCAGCCGCGCTCAACAGGATGGCTACACCTTC. It specifies CASRAQQDGYTF.

The rearrangement uses TRBV30 and TRBJ2-2, with TRBD1 matching over 9 bases. This CDR3 comprises 12 residues. The junction had 3 bases not matched to a gene; V was cut back by 7 bases and J by 6 bases. Germline CDR1 and CDR2: GTSNPN and SVGIG (reference sequence). The CDR3 region has the DNA TGTGCCTTCGGGACAGGGCCCGGGGAGCTGTTTTTT. Its translation is CAFGTGPGELFF. The full variable domain, its missing parts supplied by reference TRBV30 and TRBJ2-2, is SQTIHQWPATLVQPVGSPLSLECTVEGTSNPNLYWYRQAAGRGLQLLFYSVGIGQISSEVPQNLSASRPQDRQFILSSKKLLLSDSGFYLCAFGTGPGELFFGEGSRLTVL.

The rearrangement links TRBV1 to TRBJ1-2. TRBV1 is tagged as a pseudogene. CDR3 length: 14 residues. The CDR3 DNA sequence: TGCACCAGCACCCGCTCAGAGACCCCCTTTGGCTACACCTTC. Protein sequence: CTSTRSETPFGYTF.

Of note for this clone: At the DNA level, this CDR3 is encoded by other sequences in the same sample as well. The chain recombines TRBV19 with TRBJ2-7, with a possible D match to TRBD1 (5 bases). V was trimmed by 1 base and J by 4 bases, leaving 11 bases between them. Germline assignment: CDR1 LNHDA and CDR2 SQIVND (reference sequence). The CDR3 covers 14 residues. The CDR3 coding sequence is TGTGCCAGTAGTATAGGGCAGGGCTCTTACGAGCAGTACTTC. This codes for CASSIGQGSYEQYF.

This chain connects TRBV19 to TRBJ1-1; 9 positions agree with TRBD1. Germline lookup yields CDR1 LNHDA and CDR2 SQIVND (reference sequence). The ends lost 9 bases at V and 3 bases at J; junction bases unmatched: 11. The CDR3 is made up of 15 amino acids. CDR3 nucleotides: TGTGCCAGCCGCCAAGACAGGGGGAGAGACACTGAAGCTTTCTTT. Residues: CASRQDRGRDTEAFF.

The chain has TRBV12-5 and TRBJ2-2; 11 bases map to TRBD1. Looked up from germline, CDR1 is LGHNT and CDR2 is FRNRAP. V lost 3 bases to trimming and J lost 1 base; unmatched junction nucleotides: 13. The CDR3 contains 20 residues. The CDR3 sequence: CASGFLTRDRGKWNTGELFF. For the CDR3, the DNA is TGTGCTAGTGGTTTCCTAACCCGGGACAGGGGGAAATGGAACACCGGGGAGCTGTTTTTT.

The chain recombines TRBV2 with TRBJ1-5; TRBD1 is a possible D gene (5 bases). The CDR3 totals 14 residues. Looked up from germline, CDR1 is SNHLY and CDR2 is FYNNEI. V was pared by 8 bases and J by 0 bases, with 11 bases between. In nucleotides, the CDR3 is TGTGCCAGCTGGGGGGGACTTAGCAATCAGCCCCAGCATTTT. Translated, it gives CASWGGLSNQPQHF.

As to this clone: Different DNA sequences within this sample yield the same CDR3. The rearrangement joins TRBV5-1 to TRBJ2-7, with D perhaps given as TRBD1 or TRBD2 (7 bases each). V dropped 3 bases and J dropped 3 bases, with 13 bases sitting between them. Germline-derived CDR1 and CDR2 are SGHRS and YFSETQ. The CDR3 has 14 amino acids. For the CDR3, the DNA is TGCGCCAGCAGCTCTACAGGGGAGGGCTACGAGCAGTACTTC. Its translation is CASSSTGEGYEQYF.